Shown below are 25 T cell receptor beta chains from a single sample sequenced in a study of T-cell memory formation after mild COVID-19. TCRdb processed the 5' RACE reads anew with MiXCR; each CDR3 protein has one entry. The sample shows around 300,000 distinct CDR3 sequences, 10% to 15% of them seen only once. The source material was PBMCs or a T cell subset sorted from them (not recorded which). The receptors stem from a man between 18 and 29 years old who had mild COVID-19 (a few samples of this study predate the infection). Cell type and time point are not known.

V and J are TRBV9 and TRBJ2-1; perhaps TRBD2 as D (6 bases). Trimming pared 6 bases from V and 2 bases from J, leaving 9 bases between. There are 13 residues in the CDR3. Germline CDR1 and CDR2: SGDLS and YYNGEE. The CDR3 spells CASTGGAYNEQFF. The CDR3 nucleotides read TGTGCCAGCACGGGCGGGGCCTACAATGAGCAGTTCTTC. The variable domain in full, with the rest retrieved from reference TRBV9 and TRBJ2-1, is DSGVTQTPKHLITATGQRVTLRCSPRSGDLSVYWYQQSLDQGLQFLIQYYNGEERAKGNILERFSAQQFPDLHSELNLSSLELGDSALYFCASTGGAYNEQFFGPGTRLTVL.

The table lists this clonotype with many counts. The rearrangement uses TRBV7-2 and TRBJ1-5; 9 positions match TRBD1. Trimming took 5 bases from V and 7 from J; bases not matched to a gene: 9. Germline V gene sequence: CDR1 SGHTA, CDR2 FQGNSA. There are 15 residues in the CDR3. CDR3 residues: CASSPRDRAVQPQHF. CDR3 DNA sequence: TGTGCCAGCAGCCCGAGGGACAGGGCGGTCCAGCCCCAGCATTTT.

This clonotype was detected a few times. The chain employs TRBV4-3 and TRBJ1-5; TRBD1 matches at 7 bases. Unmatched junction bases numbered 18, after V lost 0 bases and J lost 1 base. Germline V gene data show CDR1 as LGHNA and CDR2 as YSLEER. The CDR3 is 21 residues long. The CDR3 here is CASSQELYGAGGLGSNQPQHF. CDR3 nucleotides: TGCGCCAGCAGCCAAGAGCTTTATGGCGCAGGGGGATTGGGGAGCAATCAGCCCCAGCATTTT.

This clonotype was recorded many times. The CDR3 bases are TGTGCCAGCAGTTATAGGTCTGGGAGGGATGAGCAGTTCTTC. Translating gives CASSYRSGRDEQFF. V gene TRBV6-2 or TRBV6-3 combines with J gene TRBJ2-1, with 7 bases fitting TRBD2. From germline, CDR1 is MNHEY and CDR2 SVGEGT. V shed 3 bases, J shed 8 bases, and the junction held 7 bases outside the gene matches. The CDR3 runs 14 residues.

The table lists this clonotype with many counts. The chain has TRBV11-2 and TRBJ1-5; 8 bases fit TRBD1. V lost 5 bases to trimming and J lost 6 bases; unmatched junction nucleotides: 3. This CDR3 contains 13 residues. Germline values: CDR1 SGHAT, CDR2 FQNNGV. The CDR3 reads CASSLDRGQPQHF. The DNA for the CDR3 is TGTGCCAGCAGCCTTGACAGGGGTCAGCCCCAGCATTTT.

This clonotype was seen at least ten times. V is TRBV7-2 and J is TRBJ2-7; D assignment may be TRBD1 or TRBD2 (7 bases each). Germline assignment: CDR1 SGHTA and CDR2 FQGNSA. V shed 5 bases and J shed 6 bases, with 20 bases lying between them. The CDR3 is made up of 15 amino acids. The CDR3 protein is CASSRNRGPGGEQYF. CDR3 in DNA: TGTGCCAGCAGCAGGAACAGGGGCCCGGGGGGCGAGCAGTACTTC.

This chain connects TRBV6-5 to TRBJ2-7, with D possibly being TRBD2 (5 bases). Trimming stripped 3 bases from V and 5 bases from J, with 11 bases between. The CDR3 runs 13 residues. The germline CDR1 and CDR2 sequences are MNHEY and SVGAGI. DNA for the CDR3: TGTGCCAGCAGTTATGCCCGGCGGGACGAGCAGTACTTC. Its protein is CASSYARRDEQYF.

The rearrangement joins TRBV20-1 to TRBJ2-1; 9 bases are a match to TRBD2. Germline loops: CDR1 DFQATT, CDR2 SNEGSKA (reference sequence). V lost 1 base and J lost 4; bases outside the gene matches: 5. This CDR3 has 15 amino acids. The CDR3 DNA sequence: TGCAGTGCTAGAGGAGCCAGCGGGGGGTACAATGAGCAGTTCTTC. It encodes CSARGASGGYNEQFF.

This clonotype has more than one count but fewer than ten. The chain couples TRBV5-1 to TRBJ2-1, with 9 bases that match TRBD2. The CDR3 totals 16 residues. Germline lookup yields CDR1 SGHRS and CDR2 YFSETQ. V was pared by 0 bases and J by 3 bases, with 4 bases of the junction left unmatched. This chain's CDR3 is CASSLAVAGDYNEQFF. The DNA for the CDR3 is TGCGCCAGCAGCTTGGCGGTAGCGGGAGACTACAATGAGCAGTTCTTC.

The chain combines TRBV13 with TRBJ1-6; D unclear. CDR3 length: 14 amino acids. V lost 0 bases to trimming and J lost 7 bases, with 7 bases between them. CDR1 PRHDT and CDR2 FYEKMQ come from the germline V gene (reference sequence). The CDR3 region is CASSLGGWNSPLHF. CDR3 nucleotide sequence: TGTGCCAGCAGCTTAGGGGGGTGGAATTCACCCCTCCACTTT.

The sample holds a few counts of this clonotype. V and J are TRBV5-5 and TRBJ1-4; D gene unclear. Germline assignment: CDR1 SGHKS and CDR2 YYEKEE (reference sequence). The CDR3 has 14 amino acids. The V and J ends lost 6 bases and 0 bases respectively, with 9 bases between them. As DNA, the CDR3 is TGTGCCAGCATGCGGATTCCAACTAATGAAAAACTGTTTTTT. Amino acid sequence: CASMRIPTNEKLFF.

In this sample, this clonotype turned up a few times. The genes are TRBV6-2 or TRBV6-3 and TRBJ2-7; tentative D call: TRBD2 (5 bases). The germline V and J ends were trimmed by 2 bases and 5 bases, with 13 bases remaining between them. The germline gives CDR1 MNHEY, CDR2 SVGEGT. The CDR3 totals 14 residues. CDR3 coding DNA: TGTGCCAGCAGTTACCGACCTTCCGGGAACGAGCAGTACGTC. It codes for CASSYRPSGNEQYV.

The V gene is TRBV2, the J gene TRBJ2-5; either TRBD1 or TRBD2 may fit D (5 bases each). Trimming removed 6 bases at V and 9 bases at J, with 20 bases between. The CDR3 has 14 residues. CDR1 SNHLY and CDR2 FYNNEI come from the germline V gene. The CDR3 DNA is TGTGCCAGCAGCCCCCGGACGGGACCCGGGGCCCAGTACTTC. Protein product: CASSPRTGPGAQYF.

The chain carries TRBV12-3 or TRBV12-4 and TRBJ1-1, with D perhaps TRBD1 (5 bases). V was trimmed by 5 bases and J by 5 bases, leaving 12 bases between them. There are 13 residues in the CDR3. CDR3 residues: CASSTTVKTEAFF. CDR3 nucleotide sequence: TGTGCCAGCAGTACGACAGTAAAGACTGAAGCTTTCTTT.

CDR3 protein: CASSLDRGLGTGELFF. CDR3 DNA sequence: TGTGCCAGCAGCTTGGACAGGGGGCTAGGGACCGGGGAGCTGTTTTTT. The V and J genes are TRBV5-6 and TRBJ2-2; TRBD1 matches at 9 bases. CDR3 length: 16 residues. The V and J ends lost 0 bases and 5 bases, in that order; junction bases with no gene match: 5. Germline assignment: CDR1 SGHDT and CDR2 YYEEEE. The complete variable domain, with remaining parts taken from reference TRBV5-6 and TRBJ2-2, reads DAGVTQSPTHLIKTRGQQVTLRCSPKSGHDTVSWYQQALGQGPQFIFQYYEEEERQRGNFPDRFSGHQFPNYSSELNVNALLLGDSALYLCASSLDRGLGTGELFFGEGSRLTVL.

Here the CDR3 DNA reads TGTGCCAGCAGCTTACGCTTCGTCCACAGCTCTGGGGCCAACGTCCTGACTTTC. This gives the protein CASSLRFVHSSGANVLTF. This chain uses TRBV9 with TRBJ2-6; D ambiguous. CDR3 length: 18 residues. The germline V and J ends were trimmed by 4 bases and 0 bases, with 17 bases remaining between them. Germline CDR1 and CDR2: SGDLS and YYNGEE. Filled out from reference TRBV9 and TRBJ2-6, the complete variable domain reads DSGVTQTPKHLITATGQRVTLRCSPRSGDLSVYWYQQSLDQGLQFLIQYYNGEERAKGNILERFSAQQFPDLHSELNLSSLELGDSALYFCASSLRFVHSSGANVLTFGAGSRLTVL.

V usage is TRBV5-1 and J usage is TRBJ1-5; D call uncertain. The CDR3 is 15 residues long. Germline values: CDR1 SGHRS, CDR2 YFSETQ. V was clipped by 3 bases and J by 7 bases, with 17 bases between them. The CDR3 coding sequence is TGCGCCAGCAGCTCCGGCGGGGAGGGAGGACAGCCCCAGCATTTT. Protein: CASSSGGEGGQPQHF.

CDR3 loop: CASPNSPDKNIQYF. The CDR3 DNA reads TGTGCCAGCCCAAACTCCCCGGACAAAAACATTCAGTACTTC. The chain links TRBV28 to TRBJ2-4; no definite D call. This CDR3 is built from 14 residues. Per germline, CDR1 MDHEN and CDR2 SYDVKM. Between the trimmed V and J ends, which lost 8 bases and 3 bases, there was a span of 14 bases.

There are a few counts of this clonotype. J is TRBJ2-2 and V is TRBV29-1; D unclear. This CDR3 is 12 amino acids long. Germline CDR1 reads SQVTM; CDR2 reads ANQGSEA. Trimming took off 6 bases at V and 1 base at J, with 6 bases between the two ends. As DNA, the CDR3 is TGCAGCGTGGGAAAGAACACCGGGGAGCTGTTTTTT. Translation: CSVGKNTGELFF.

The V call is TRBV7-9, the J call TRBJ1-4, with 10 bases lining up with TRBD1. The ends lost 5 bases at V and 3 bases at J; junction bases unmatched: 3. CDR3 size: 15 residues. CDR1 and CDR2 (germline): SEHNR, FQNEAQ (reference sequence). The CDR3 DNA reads TGTGCCAGCAGCCGACAGGGGGCAGCTAATGAAAAACTGTTTTTT. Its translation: CASSRQGAANEKLFF.

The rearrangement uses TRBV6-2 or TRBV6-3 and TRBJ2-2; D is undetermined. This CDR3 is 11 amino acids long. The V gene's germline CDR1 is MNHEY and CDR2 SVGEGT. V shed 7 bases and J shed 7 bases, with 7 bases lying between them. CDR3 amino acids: CASTGYGELFF. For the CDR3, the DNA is TGTGCCAGCACGGGTTACGGGGAGCTGTTTTTT.

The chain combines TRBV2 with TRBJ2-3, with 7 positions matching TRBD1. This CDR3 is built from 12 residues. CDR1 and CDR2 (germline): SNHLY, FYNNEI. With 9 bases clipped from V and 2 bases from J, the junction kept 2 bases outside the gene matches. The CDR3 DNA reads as TGTGCCAGGGGGACAGACACAGATACGCAGTATTTT. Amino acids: CARGTDTDTQYF.

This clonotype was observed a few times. The CDR3 nucleotides read TGCAGTGCATCTAGCGGGGGCGGCACAGATACGCAGTATTTT. The encoded protein is CSASSGGGTDTQYF. V gene TRBV20-1 combines with J gene TRBJ2-3, with TRBD2 identical over 10 bases. CDR3 length: 14 amino acids. Trimming took 6 bases from V and 1 from J; bases not matched to a gene: 4. Germline V gene lookup returns CDR1 DFQATT and CDR2 SNEGSKA (reference sequence).

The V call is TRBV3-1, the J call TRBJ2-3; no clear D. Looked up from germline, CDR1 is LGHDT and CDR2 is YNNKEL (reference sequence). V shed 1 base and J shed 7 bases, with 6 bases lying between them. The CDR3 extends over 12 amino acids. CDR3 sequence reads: CASSQGSHTQYF. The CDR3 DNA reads TGTGCCAGCAGCCAAGGAAGTCATACGCAGTATTTT.

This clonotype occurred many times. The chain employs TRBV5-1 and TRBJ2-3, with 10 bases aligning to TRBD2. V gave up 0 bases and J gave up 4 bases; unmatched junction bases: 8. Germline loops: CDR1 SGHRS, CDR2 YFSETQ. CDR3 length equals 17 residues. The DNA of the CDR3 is TGCGCCAGCAGCTTGGTCGCAGCGGGGGGGCTGGCAGATACGCAGTATTTT. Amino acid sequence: CASSLVAAGGLADTQYF.